This T cell receptor (beta chain) is from a study of CD8 T cells in ankylosing spondylitis. Libraries for TCR beta were made by quantitative 5'-RACE with molecular barcodes. TCRdb redid the calling of the 5' RACE reads with MiXCR, one entry per CDR3 protein. The repertoire consists of more than 650,000 distinct CDR3 sequences, with approximately 10% occurring once and the leading ten covering about 0.49%. Study-wide points: In the blood and synovial fluid of reactive arthritis, some motif variants had been previously reported. Relatively rare in peripheral blood, disease-linked clones were also CD8+. There was a TCR beta motif, made of roughly eight highly homologous variants, that appeared characteristic of ankylosing spondylitis blood.

Turning to this clonotype: Antigen specificity is unknown.

Germline assignment: CDR1 MNHEY and CDR2 SVGEGT. This CDR3 has 15 amino acids. V shed 4 bases and J shed 1 base, with 13 bases lying between them. Sequences were obtained from blood, either unsorted or a sorted T cell fraction (not recorded which). The source of this sequence is a male donor with ankylosing spondylitis. The J gene is TRBJ2-5, the V gene TRBV6-2 or TRBV6-3; no definite D call. The CDR3 DNA reads as TGTGCCAGCAGTTTGGAGTCACAACGCCAAGAGACCCAGTACTTC. This translates into CASSLESQRQETQYF.